This T cell receptor (beta chain) stems from a study of cytomegalovirus exposure and HLA in healthy donors. Study-level information: An earlier analysis identified 95 million to 120 million unique TCR beta sequences in about 179 million T cells.

Note on this clone: Antigen: not known.

PCR primers comprised 60 Vbeta and 13 Jbeta primers. Clones were sequenced by immunoSEQ multiplex PCR, and TCRdb holds only the in-frame ones, with some missing. This sample's table has about 120,000 clones. Overall study results and limits: It was taken for granted in presence/absence analyses that sequencing depth across donors was roughly uniform. Later analysis placed DRB1 highest and HLA-C lowest in TCR association rates, which differed by HLA locus.

The CDR3 totals 16 residues. V shed 5 bases and J shed 4 bases, with 18 bases lying between them. Germline CDR1 is SGHTA and CDR2 is FQGNSA. Every donor was a healthy person donating bone marrow. The receptor was isolated from a man aged 25 to 45 in good health and CMV-seronegative. The sequencing input was PBMCs. This chain uses TRBV7-2 with TRBJ1-3; D perhaps matches TRBD1 (6 bases). DNA for the CDR3: TGTGCCAGCAGCCCCCTCACGGCAGGGGCAGGAAACACCATATATTTT. This translates into CASSPLTAGAGNTIYF. Combining the CDR3 with reference TRBV7-2 and TRBJ1-3 gives the whole variable domain GAGVSQSPSNKVTEKGKDVELRCDPISGHTALYWYRQSLGQGLEFLIYFQGNSAPDKSGLPSDRFSAERTGGSVSTLTIQRTQQEDSAVYLCASSPLTAGAGNTIYFGEGSWLTVV.